What follows are 5 T cell receptor beta chains derived from one specimen sequenced in a study of blood T cell repertoires in COVID-19. Data came from immunoSEQ multiplex PCR; TCRdb stores just in-frame clones and leaves some out. The sample comprises roughly 190,000 clones, about four fifths of which are singletons, and roughly 3.2% rests with the top ten. Sequencing was performed on PBMCs or T cells enriched from blood (not recorded which). The receptors stem from a woman under 40 who had recovered from COVID-19.

The chain recombines TRBV28 with TRBJ2-7; possible D gene TRBD1, 6 bases. Germline CDR1 and CDR2: MDHEN and SYDVKM. This CDR3 has 14 amino acids. Trimming left V 4 bases short and J 0 bases short, with 10 bases between. The CDR3 reads CASSSGVSSYEQYV. In DNA, the CDR3 is TGTGCCAGCAGTTCAGGGGTGAGCTCCTACGAGCAGTACGTC.

The genes are TRBV24-1 and TRBJ2-2, with D possibly being TRBD2 (6 bases). V dropped 4 bases and J dropped 6 bases, with 8 bases sitting between them. Germline CDR1 and CDR2: KGHDR and SFDVKD. This CDR3 is 13 amino acids long. The chain's CDR3 is CATSDPGAGELFF. DNA for the CDR3: TGTGCCACCAGTGACCCGGGGGCCGGGGAGCTGTTTTTT.

The chain uses TRBV15 and TRBJ1-6; weak D call: TRBD1 (6 bases). This CDR3 has 14 amino acids. The V end was cut by 4 bases, the J end by 10 bases, with 14 bases between. Germline values: CDR1 LNHNV, CDR2 YYDKDF (reference sequence). The CDR3 sequence: CATSNQQGNSPLHF. The DNA of the CDR3 is TGTGCCACCAGCAATCAACAGGGAAACTCACCCCTCCACTTT.

The rearrangement joins TRBV3-1 (or the pseudogene TRBV3-2) to TRBJ2-4; 12 bases are shared with TRBD2. V was clipped by 8 bases and J by 6 bases; unmatched bases: 8. CDR3 size: 15 residues. Germline CDR1 LGHDT, CDR2 YNNKEL (reference sequence). This chain's CDR3 is CASGILAGGVNIQYF. The CDR3 DNA follows: TGTGCCAGCGGGATACTAGCGGGGGGAGTAAACATTCAGTACTTC.

The rearrangement joins TRBV28 to TRBJ1-2; no firm D call. The V gene's germline CDR1 is MDHEN and CDR2 SYDVKM. V shed 7 bases and J shed 4 bases, with 16 bases lying between them. This CDR3 spans 14 amino acids. In DNA, the CDR3 is TGTGCCAGCATCCCAAGCGCTTTCACCTATGGCTACACCTTC. Its protein product is CASIPSAFTYGYTF.